Below, 9 T cell receptor beta chains from the same sample are listed, as sequenced in a study of tumor-infiltrating lymphocytes in localized non-small cell lung cancer (dated by TCRdb to the early 2020s). Library prep was done by the immunoSEQ multiplex PCR assay. Entries here come from immuneACCESS through TCRdb and include only in-frame sequences with V and J called. Some clones fail to appear in such tables; in the studies checked, an unresolved V gene covers under half of the shortfall, and the cause of the remainder is unknown. The table for this sample lists 27,000 or so clones; 80% to 90% of them were counted only once. The ten largest clones represent approximately 2% of the sample. The sample comprised lung tumor tissue. All receptors derive from a human donor with non-small cell lung cancer.

This chain links TRBV4-3 with TRBJ1-2, with TRBD1 identical over 9 bases. The V and J ends lost 1 base and 6 bases, in that order; junction bases with no gene match: 6. Germline V lookup: CDR1 LGHNA, CDR2 YSLEER. This CDR3 is built from 15 residues. The CDR3 spells CASSQGDREADGYTF. CDR3 sequence (DNA): TGCGCCAGCAGCCAAGGGGACAGGGAGGCGGATGGCTACACCTTC.

J is TRBJ1-5 and V is TRBV19, with D hard to call. The V gene lost 7 bases and the J gene lost 6 bases, with 10 bases spanning the gap. The CDR3 runs 12 residues. Germline CDR1 LNHDA, CDR2 SQIVND (reference sequence). The CDR3 loop reads CASTRFGQPQHF. The CDR3 region has the DNA TGTGCCAGTACACGGTTTGGTCAGCCCCAGCATTTT.

This chain links TRBV4-3 with TRBJ2-6; D uncertain. The germline V and J ends were trimmed by 0 bases and 9 bases, with 18 bases remaining between them. Per germline, CDR1 LGHNA and CDR2 YSLEER. The CDR3 is 17 residues long. The CDR3, as DNA: TGCGCCAGCAGCCAAGATGGGCGGCAGCCCCACCTCAACGTCCTGACTTTC. Protein product: CASSQDGRQPHLNVLTF.

The chain employs TRBV6-6 and TRBJ2-6; D remains ambiguous. V lost 10 bases, J lost 2 bases, and 9 bases lay in between. The CDR3 is made up of 13 amino acids. In germline, CDR1 is MNHNY, CDR2 SVGAGI (reference sequence). The CDR3 bases are TGTGCCATACTCCGGCCTGGGGCCAACGTCCTGACTTTC. Its translation: CAILRPGANVLTF.

The chain combines TRBV6-5 with TRBJ1-2; 7 positions agree with TRBD1. Germline lookup yields CDR1 MNHEY and CDR2 SVGAGI. There are 13 residues in the CDR3. The ends lost 9 bases at V and 6 bases at J; junction bases unmatched: 10. In DNA form, the CDR3 reads TGTGCCAGTCAGCGACAGGGTGGTAATGGCTACACCTTC. Its protein is CASQRQGGNGYTF.

This rearrangement joins TRBV30 to TRBJ1-4; D is unresolved. This CDR3 comprises 11 residues. V lost 1 base and J lost 3, with 0 bases in between. The germline V gene has CDR1 GTSNPN and CDR2 SVGIG (reference sequence). The CDR3 is CAWSANEKLFF. CDR3 DNA: TGTGCCTGGAGTGCTAATGAAAAACTGTTTTTT.

This clone was seen more than once but under ten times. The chain combines TRBV28 with TRBJ2-1, with 8 bases aligning to TRBD2. The CDR3 totals 15 residues. V gave up 6 bases and J gave up 3 bases; unmatched junction bases: 7. Germline CDR1 MDHEN, CDR2 SYDVKM. CDR3 region: CASRSHGGVYNEQFF. The CDR3 DNA sequence: TGTGCCAGCAGGTCCCACGGGGGGGTCTACAATGAGCAGTTCTTC.

The chain employs TRBV5-6 and TRBJ2-7; no reliable D call. CDR1 is SGHDT and CDR2 is YYEEEE in the germline V gene. This CDR3 comprises 13 residues. V was pared by 4 bases and J by 3 bases, with 11 bases between. This CDR3 is CASSSDVYYEQYF. The CDR3 DNA is TGTGCCAGCAGCAGCGACGTGTACTACGAGCAGTACTTC.

The chain couples TRBV6-1 to TRBJ2-5; D ambiguous. V lost 7 bases and J 5 bases, leaving 8 bases between the germline ends. The CDR3 is made up of 11 amino acids. Per the germline V gene, CDR1 is MNHNS and CDR2 is SASEGT. This CDR3 reads CASTVSETQYF. As DNA, the CDR3 is TGTGCCAGCACCGTAAGCGAGACCCAGTACTTC.